This paragraph covers one TCR beta chain sequence. The method was immunoSEQ multiplex PCR; TCRdb's version includes in-frame clones alone and lacks a portion of them. In the table there are under 200,000 clones, 80% to 90% of which are singletons. Germline V gene sequence: CDR1 SGHRS, CDR2 YFSETQ. The trim removed 3 bases at V and 6 bases at J, leaving 8 bases unmatched. The CDR3 is made up of 14 amino acids. This specimen belongs to a study of cytomegalovirus exposure and HLA in healthy donors. The source of this sequence is a woman aged 30 to 39 in good health and CMV-seronegative. The rearrangement uses TRBV5-1 and TRBJ1-2, with 7 bases lining up with TRBD1. Specimen: PBMCs. The CDR3 DNA is TGCGCCAGCAGCTCCGTCCAGGGGGTTAATGGCTACACCTTC. This sequence encodes CASSSVQGVNGYTF.